This entry describes one T cell receptor (beta chain). The data derive from a study of PD-1 blockade in classical Hodgkin lymphoma. Time point meaning: newly diagnosed, previously untreated cHL patient sample. Investigators isolated CD4+ T cells from thawed PBMCs through magnetic negative selection. This table comes from immunoSEQ multiplex PCR, and its TCRdb copy is limited to in-frame clones, with some not included. The data show about 3,300 clones, 80% to 85% seen once. The germline V gene encodes CDR1 MNHEY and CDR2 SVGAGI. This CDR3 is built from 16 residues. The ends lost 2 bases at V and 2 bases at J; junction bases unmatched: 5.

This sequence originates from a human donor with classical Hodgkin lymphoma. The chain carries TRBV6-5 and TRBJ2-7; 11 bases line up with TRBD1. Sequencing used CD4+ T cells from blood. Here the CDR3 reads CASSYALGQGAYEQYF. DNA of the CDR3: TGTGCCAGCAGTTACGCCCTGGGACAGGGGGCCTACGAGCAGTACTTC.